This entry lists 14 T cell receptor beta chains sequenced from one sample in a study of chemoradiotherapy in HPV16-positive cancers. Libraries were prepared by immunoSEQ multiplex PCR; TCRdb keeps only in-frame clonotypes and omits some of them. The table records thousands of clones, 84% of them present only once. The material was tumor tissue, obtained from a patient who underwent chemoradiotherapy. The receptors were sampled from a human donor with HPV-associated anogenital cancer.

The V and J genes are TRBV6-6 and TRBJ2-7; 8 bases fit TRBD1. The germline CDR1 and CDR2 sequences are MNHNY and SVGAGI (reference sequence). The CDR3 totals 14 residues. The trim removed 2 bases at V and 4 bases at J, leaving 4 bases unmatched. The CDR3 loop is CASSYPGGLYEQYF. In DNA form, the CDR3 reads TGTGCCAGCAGTTACCCAGGGGGCTTGTACGAGCAGTACTTC.

The CDR3 nucleotides are TGTGCCTGGAGTGTAACGGGGGGCACAGATACGCAGTATTTT. Translating it yields CAWSVTGGTDTQYF. The chain is built from TRBV30 and TRBJ2-3; possible D gene TRBD2, 6 bases. This CDR3 spans 14 amino acids. Looked up from germline, CDR1 is GTSNPN and CDR2 is SVGIG (reference sequence). Trimming left V 0 bases short and J 1 base short, with 8 bases between.

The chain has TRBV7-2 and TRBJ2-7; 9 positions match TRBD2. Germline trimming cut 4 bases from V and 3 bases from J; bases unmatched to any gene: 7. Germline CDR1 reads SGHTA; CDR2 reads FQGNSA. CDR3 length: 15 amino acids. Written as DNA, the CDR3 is TGTGCCAGCAGCTCTGGACTAGCGACCAACTACGAGCAGTACTTC. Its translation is CASSSGLATNYEQYF.

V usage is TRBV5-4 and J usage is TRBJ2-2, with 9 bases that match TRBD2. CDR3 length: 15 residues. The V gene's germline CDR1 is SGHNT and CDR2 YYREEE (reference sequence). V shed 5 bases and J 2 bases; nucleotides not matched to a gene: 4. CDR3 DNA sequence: TGTGCCAGCAGGAGAGCGGGGGGTAACACCGGGGAGCTGTTTTTT. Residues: CASRRAGGNTGELFF.

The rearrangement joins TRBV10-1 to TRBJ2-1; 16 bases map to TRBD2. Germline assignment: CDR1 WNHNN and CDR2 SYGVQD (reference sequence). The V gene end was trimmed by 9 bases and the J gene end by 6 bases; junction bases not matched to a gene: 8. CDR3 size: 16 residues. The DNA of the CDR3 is TGCGCCAGTCCGGGGACTAGCGGGGGGGCAAGCAATGAGCAGTTCTTC. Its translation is CASPGTSGGASNEQFF.

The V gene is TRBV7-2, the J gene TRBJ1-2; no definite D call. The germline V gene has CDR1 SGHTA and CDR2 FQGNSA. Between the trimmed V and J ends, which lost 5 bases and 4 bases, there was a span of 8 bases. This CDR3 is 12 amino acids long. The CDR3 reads CASSPLLYGYTF. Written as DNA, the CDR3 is TGTGCCAGCAGCCCCCTCCTCTATGGCTACACCTTC.

DNA of the CDR3: TGTGCCAGCAGCTCTATTAGCGGGGGGGGAGAGACCCAGTACTTC. It specifies CASSSISGGGETQYF. The chain employs TRBV5-8 and TRBJ2-5, with TRBD2 matching 11 bases. This CDR3 is 15 amino acids long. Looked up from germline, CDR1 is SGHTS and CDR2 is YDEGEE. Trimming took 3 bases from V and 4 from J; bases not matched to a gene: 5. Variable domain in full (rest from reference TRBV5-8 and TRBJ2-5): EAGVTQSPTHLIKTRGQQATLRCSPISGHTSVYWYQQALGLGLQFLLWYDEGEERNRGNFPPRFSGRQFPNYSSELNVNALELEDSALYLCASSSISGGGETQYFGPGTRLLVL.

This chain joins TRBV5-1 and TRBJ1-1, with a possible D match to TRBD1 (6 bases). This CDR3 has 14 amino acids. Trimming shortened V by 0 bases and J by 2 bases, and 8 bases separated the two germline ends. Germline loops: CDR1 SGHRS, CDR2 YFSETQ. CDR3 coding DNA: TGCGCCAGCAGCTTGGTACAGGGTAACACTGAAGCTTTCTTT. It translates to CASSLVQGNTEAFF.

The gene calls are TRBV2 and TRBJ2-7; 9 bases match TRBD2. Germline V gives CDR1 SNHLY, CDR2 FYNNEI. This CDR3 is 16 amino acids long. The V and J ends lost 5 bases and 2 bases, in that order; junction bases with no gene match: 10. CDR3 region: CASSLEGTSYTYEQYF. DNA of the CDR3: TGTGCCAGCAGTTTGGAAGGGACTAGCTACACCTACGAGCAGTACTTC. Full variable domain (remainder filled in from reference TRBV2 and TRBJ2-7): EPEVTQTPSHQVTQMGQEVILRCVPISNHLYFYWYRQILGQKVEFLVSFYNNEISEKSEIFDDQFSVERPDGSNFTLKIRSTKLEDSAMYFCASSLEGTSYTYEQYFGPGTRLTVT.

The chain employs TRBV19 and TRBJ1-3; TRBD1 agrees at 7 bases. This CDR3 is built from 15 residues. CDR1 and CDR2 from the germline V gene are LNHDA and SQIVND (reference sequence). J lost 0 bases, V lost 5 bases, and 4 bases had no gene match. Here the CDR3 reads CASSLTGYSGNTIYF. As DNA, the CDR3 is TGTGCCAGTAGTCTGACAGGGTACTCTGGAAACACCATATATTTT. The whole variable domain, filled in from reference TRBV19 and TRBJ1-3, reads DGGITQSPKYLFRKEGQNVTLSCEQNLNHDAMYWYRQDPGQGLRLIYYSQIVNDFQKGDIAEGYSVSREKKESFPLTVTSAQKNPTAFYLCASSLTGYSGNTIYFGEGSWLTVV.

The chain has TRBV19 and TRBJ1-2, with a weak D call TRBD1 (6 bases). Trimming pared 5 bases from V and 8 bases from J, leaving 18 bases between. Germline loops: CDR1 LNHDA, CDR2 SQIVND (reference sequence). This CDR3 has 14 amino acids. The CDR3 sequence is CASSLSTGGYGYTF. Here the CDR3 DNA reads TGTGCCAGTAGTCTCTCGACGGGGGGCTACGGCTACACCTTC.

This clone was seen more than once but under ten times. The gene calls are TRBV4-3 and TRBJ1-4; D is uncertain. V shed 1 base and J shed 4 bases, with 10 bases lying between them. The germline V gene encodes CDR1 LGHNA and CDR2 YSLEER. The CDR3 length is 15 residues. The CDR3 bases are TGCGCCAGCAGCCAAGGACGGGGAATTAATGAAAAACTGTTTTTT. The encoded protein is CASSQGRGINEKLFF.

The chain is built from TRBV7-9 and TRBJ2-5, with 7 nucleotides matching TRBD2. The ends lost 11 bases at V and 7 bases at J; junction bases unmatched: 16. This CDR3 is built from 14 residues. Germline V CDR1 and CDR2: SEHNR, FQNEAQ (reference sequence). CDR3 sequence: CASRSGGTVGTQYF. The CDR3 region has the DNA TGTGCCTCCCGATCCGGGGGGACCGTGGGGACCCAGTACTTC.

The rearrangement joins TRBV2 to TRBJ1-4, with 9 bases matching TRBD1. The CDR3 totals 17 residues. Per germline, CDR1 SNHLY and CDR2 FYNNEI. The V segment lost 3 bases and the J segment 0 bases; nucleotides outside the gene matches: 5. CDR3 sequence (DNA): TGTGCCAGCAGTGATTGGGGACAGGGAGCAACTAATGAAAAACTGTTTTTT. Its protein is CASSDWGQGATNEKLFF.